These T cell receptor beta chains were read from a single sample in a study of cytomegalovirus exposure and HLA in healthy donors. This table comes from immunoSEQ multiplex PCR, and its TCRdb copy is limited to in-frame clones, with some not included. This sample has 75,000 to 90,000 clones, with approximately 79% found just once. Sequencing was done on a sample of PBMCs. Receptors originate from a human donor in good health. The CDR3 runs from the conserved cysteine through the conserved F or W. A D gene is named only where the DNA matches it firmly. Clone size is stated in some rows and not others, as once, few, many or a class when expanded.

d_call j_call cdr3_length clone_size v_call cdr3_nt cdr3_aa
- TRBJ2-7 14 once TRBV7-9 TGTGCCAGCAGCTTAGTTCTAGAGCAGGGCAAAAAGTACTTC CASSLVLEQGKKYF
- TRBJ1-4 15 - TRBV18 TGTGCCAGCTCACCAACTTCTGCAACTAATGAAAAACTGTTTTTT CASSPTSATNEKLFF
TRBD1 TRBJ2-2 15 once TRBV5-1 TGCGCCAGCAGGACCGGGACAGGGTCCACCGGGGAGCTGTTTTTT CASRTGTGSTGELFF
- TRBJ1-3 16 few TRBV7-9 TGTGCCAGCAGCCCAGCGGGGGGTAGGGCTGGAAACACCATATATTTT CASSPAGGRAGNTIYF
TRBD1 TRBJ2-7 14 once TRBV7-9 TGTGCCAGCAGCTCCCGGACAGGAGCACTCGAGCAGTACTTC CASSSRTGALEQYF
TRBD1 TRBJ1-2 14 - TRBV15 TGTGCCACCAGCATCACGACAGGGGGCTATGGCTACACCTTC CATSITTGGYGYTF
TRBD2 TRBJ2-5 13 - TRBV18 TGTGCCAGCTCCCCCGGGAGGGATGAGACCCAGTACTTC CASSPGRDETQYF
- TRBJ2-4 14 - TRBV7-2 TGTGCCAGCAGCTTAGAAGGGGGTGAGGTCATTCAGTACTTC CASSLEGGEVIQYF
- TRBJ2-1 16 once TRBV15 TGTGCCACCAGCAGAGGCCAGGGGCCAAACTACAATGAGCAGTTCTTC CATSRGQGPNYNEQFF
TRBD1 TRBJ1-1 15 once TRBV6-6 TGTGCCAGCAGTACAGGGACAGGGGGATCTTGGCGAGCTTTCTTT CASSTGTGGSWRAFF
- TRBJ1-1 13 few TRBV2 TGTGCCAGCAGTGGGGGGCCGGGAACTGAAGCTTTCTTT CASSGGPGTEAFF
- TRBJ2-3 13 - TRBV5-1 TGCGCCAGCAGGGAGGGTAGCACAGATACGCAGTATTTT CASREGSTDTQYF
- TRBJ1-5 13 - TRBV6-4 TGTGCCAGCAGTGCGGCGGAGTTATGGCCCCAGCATTTT CASSAAELWPQHF
- TRBJ1-2 13 - TRBV7-2 TGTGCCAGCAGCTTAATGGGGAGGGGTGGCTACACCTTC CASSLMGRGGYTF
- TRBJ1-4 15 - TRBV4-3 TGCGCCAGCAGCCAAGCCGGGGCAACTAATGAAAAACTGTTTTTT CASSQAGATNEKLFF
- TRBJ1-2 13 - TRBV7-9 TGTGCCAGCAGCTTAAACAGCCCCAATGGCTACACCTTC CASSLNSPNGYTF
TRBD2 TRBJ2-7 15 - TRBV4-1 TGCGCCAGCAGCCAAGATGGCGGGGGGCTGTACGAGCAGTACTTC CASSQDGGGLYEQYF
TRBD1 TRBJ2-5 14 - TRBV5-4 TGTGCCAGCAGCACACAGGGGGGACAAGAGACCCAGTACTTC CASSTQGGQETQYF
TRBD2 TRBJ2-1 15 - TRBV27 TGTGCCAGCAGTACTGGACTAGCGGCCTACAATGAGCAGTTCTTC CASSTGLAAYNEQFF
- TRBJ2-7 15 - TRBV6-1 TGTGCCAGCAGCTCTAGGCTTCCAGGGGCCTACGAGCAGTACTTC CASSSRLPGAYEQYF
- TRBJ1-1 11 - TRBV6-5 TGTGCCACCAGGCGGAACACTGAAGCTTTCTTT CATRRNTEAFF
- TRBJ1-2 14 once TRBV6-1 TGTGCCAGCATACCAGTTCCGACTAACTATGGCTACACCTTC CASIPVPTNYGYTF
- TRBJ1-6 16 once TRBV7-6 TGTGCCAGCAGCTTAGGGGGGGGACGTGGATTTTCACCCCTCCACTTT CASSLGGGRGFSPLHF
- TRBJ1-5 14 - TRBV6-5 TGTGCCAGCAGTTACCTGGGTGCGGGTCAGCCCCAGCATTTT CASSYLGAGQPQHF
- TRBJ1-2 13 - TRBV27 TGTGCCAGCAGCTCAGGGTTTTGGGGTGGCTACACCTTC CASSSGFWGGYTF
- TRBJ2-1 15 - TRBV5-1 TGCGCCAGCAGCTTCGAGGGGGTACCTACAAATGAGCAGTTCTTC CASSFEGVPTNEQFF
- TRBJ2-1 12 - TRBV2 TGTGCCACCGAACAGGGTGGAGGAGAGCAGTTCTTC CATEQGGGEQFF
- TRBJ2-1 15 - TRBV6-5 TGTGCCAGCAGTTACTTGGCAAGTACCTACAATGAGCAGTTCTTC CASSYLASTYNEQFF
- TRBJ1-3 15 once TRBV4-1 TGCGCCAGCAGCCATGTCGATAGCTCTGGAAACACCATATATTTT CASSHVDSSGNTIYF
TRBD2 TRBJ2-2 18 - TRBV5-1 TGCGCCAGCAGCTTGGATGCTAGCGGGGGGGCCGACACCGGGGAGCTGTTTTTT CASSLDASGGADTGELFF